Here is one T cell receptor (beta chain) with its context. This clonotype showed up many times. Its specific antigen is unknown. Within one base of it there is no much larger clone, and no base qualities were kept. Amplification of TCR beta CDR3 regions was carried out from RNA transcripts. A first-round RT-PCR of the TCR CDR3 used the HTBI primer set with the Qiagen OneStep RT-PCR kit. A second multiplex PCR round built the libraries, followed by size selection and purification. Libraries were sequenced paired-end with 100 bp reads on an Illumina HiSeq2000. On the study's bioinformatics: SOAPnuke was used to process the raw data, removing reads that contained adapters or uncalled bases, had a mean Phred below 15, or lacked an exact match to the constant primer or identifier. High-quality paired reads were merged using COPE v1.2.5, and each unique nucleotide sequence was defined as a clonotype. MiTCR v1.1 was used to align clonotypes to the IMGT TRBV, TRBD and TRBJ reference segments. The analysis was restricted to V-J combinations with a frequency above 0.0001, which together covered around 99% of the repertoires. The TCS score was defined as F50 (clonal expansion) divided by E x V (chaos), with BLOSUM62-based TCRdist calculated between CDR3 peptides within each V-J. Welch's t-statistics and random forest reduced around 520 V-J features to around 14, which were used in a naive Bayes classifier (R e1071). Thyroid-blood repertoire similarity was quantified with the Morisita-Horn index. Using fastp trimming at Q25 and MiXCR clonotype assembly, TCRdb reanalyzed the public sequencing data and kept in-frame beta chains. Identical CDR3 proteins give one entry, which carries the most common genes and DNA. The V and J calls come from TCRdb's annotation, not from the publication. The table for this sample lists 750,000 to 900,000 distinct CDR3 sequences; about two fifths of them were counted only once. The ten biggest clones cover around 9.3% of the sample.

CDR1 and CDR2 are read off the germline V gene (reference sequence) as SEHNR and FQNEAQ. Including the terminal cysteine and phenylalanine, the CDR3 comprises 12 residues. The read is trimmed to its CDR3 DNA, 36 bases read in frame from base 1. A distance of 1 base separates the germline ends of V and J, which lose 1 base and 6 bases respectively. The data originate from a study of T cells in Graves' hyperthyroidism and ophthalmopathy (dated by TCRdb to about 2019). Context from the whole study: Peripheral blood samples were taken at the time of initial diagnosis, prior to any treatment. Once sampling was done, hyperthyroidism patients were given methimazole at a starting dose of 30 mg daily, whereas ophthalmopathy patients were given high-dose intravenous methylprednisolone. An independent validation cohort of about 20 hyperthyroidism patients and 17 patients who later progressed to ophthalmopathy tested prospective prediction of ophthalmopathy. The paper reports TCR Vbeta CDR3 sequencing of about 140 peripheral blood samples: 40 to 45 ophthalmopathy, under 85 hyperthyroidism and approximately 17 progressor patients. Thyroid tissue and blood T-cell repertoires from about six Graves' hyperthyroidism patients were also compared in the study. TCR V-J signatures able to tell the groups apart were searched for in a discovery cohort of 95 or so patients, of whom more than 40 had Graves' ophthalmopathy and more than 55 had stable Graves' hyperthyroidism. The roughly 100 discovery patients were randomly divided into training and test sets at a 7:3 ratio.

Study-level results and caveats: In validation, the model predicted progression to ophthalmopathy a median of roughly 6.1 months before onset, with over 60% sensitivity and roughly 72% specificity. Ophthalmopathy was separated from stable hyperthyroidism by a 13 V-J signature model, with approximately 90% sensitivity and roughly 81% specificity obtained in cross-validation and 80%/75% obtained in testing. Sample size was not statistically predetermined, and blinding of investigators to group allocation was not performed. Blood samples also contained most of the expanded thyroid clonotypes (frequency above 0.001), which suggests that blood repertoires may reflect thyroid immune responses.

Stable Graves' hyperthyroidism was defined as the absence of progression to ophthalmopathy over 18 months of follow-up. Hyperthyroidism patients were newly diagnosed, with disease duration under 2 months, and aged 18 to 65 years. Any patient with an uncontrolled infection, another autoimmune disease, pregnancy or lactation was excluded. Diagnoses were based on clinical symptoms, serum thyroxine and TRAb, thyroid ultrasound and orbital computed tomography. PBMCs were separated from roughly 9.6 ml of fresh peripheral blood using Ficoll-Paque density gradient centrifugation. Total RNA was extracted with Trizol reagent, and quality was checked on an Agilent 2100 Bioanalyzer.

This TCR derives from a man between 18 and 35 years old with Graves' hyperthyroidism. The chain employs TRBV7-9 and TRBJ1-6; the D gene remains uncertain. Source material: blood. In nucleotides, the sequence is TGTGCCAGCAGCTTAGTTAATTCACCCCTCCACTTT. Translated, it gives CASSLVNSPLHF.